Below, 14 T cell receptor beta chains from the same sample are listed, as sequenced in a study of blood T cell repertoires in COVID-19. Assay: immunoSEQ multiplex PCR; the TCRdb copy retains only in-frame clones and omits some. Of 150,000 to 200,000 clones in the sample, around 80% were seen once. Sequenced input: peripheral blood. The receptors originated from a woman aged 80 or older with acute or convalescent COVID-19.

Written as DNA, the CDR3 is TGTGCCACCAGTGATAGACCGGGACTAGCACTTCTTTGCGCCGCGACAGATACGCAGTATTTT. Translation: CATSDRPGLALLCAATDTQYF. The rearrangement links TRBV24-1 to TRBJ2-3; 9 nucleotides agree with TRBD2. CDR1 KGHDR and CDR2 SFDVKD come from the germline V gene. Trimming cost V 3 bases and J 3 bases; bases outside gene matches: 21. The CDR3 totals 21 residues.

The chain is built from TRBV19 and TRBJ2-1, with 9 bases fitting TRBD2. The V gene's germline CDR1 is LNHDA and CDR2 SQIVND (reference sequence). Unmatched junction bases numbered 8, after V lost 10 bases and J lost 4 bases. The CDR3 has 14 residues. CDR3 nucleotides: TGTGCCACACGGAGGCGGGAGGGTTACAATGAGCAGTTCTTC. Translating gives CATRRREGYNEQFF.

The V call is TRBV12-3 or TRBV12-4, the J call TRBJ1-1, with unresolved D. The CDR3 totals 11 residues. Trimming took 1 base from V and 10 from J, leaving 7 bases between them. The CDR3 spells CASSLGVAAFF. CDR3 in DNA: TGTGCCAGCAGTTTAGGCGTTGCAGCTTTCTTT.

J is TRBJ2-1 and V is TRBV5-4; possible D gene TRBD1, 6 bases. V lost 4 bases to trimming and J lost 0 bases, with 14 bases between them. The CDR3 is 16 residues long. Germline-derived CDR1 and CDR2 are SGHNT and YYREEE (reference sequence). The CDR3 DNA follows: TGTGCCAGCAGCCAGGGGAGCGCGAGCTCCTACAATGAGCAGTTCTTC. It is translated as CASSQGSASSYNEQFF.

This chain connects TRBV7-9 to TRBJ1-1; tentatively, D is TRBD1 (6 bases). The CDR3 extends over 14 amino acids. Germline CDR1 is SEHNR and CDR2 is FQNEAQ (reference sequence). The ends were cut back, 5 bases at V and 2 bases at J, with 12 bases in the middle. The CDR3 DNA reads as TGTGCCAGCAGCCAACAGGGTGGCAACACTGAAGCTTTCTTT. Protein sequence: CASSQQGGNTEAFF.

A single count supports this clone. The J gene is TRBJ1-4, the V gene TRBV18; no clear D. Germline lookup yields CDR1 KGHSH and CDR2 LQKENI. The CDR3 runs to 14 residues. The V and J ends lost 3 bases and 10 bases respectively, with 15 bases between them. CDR3 protein: CASSPRDAGGKLFF. The CDR3 coding sequence is TGTGCCAGCTCACCTCGAGATGCTGGCGGAAAACTGTTTTTT.

This chain connects TRBV19 to TRBJ2-4; D perhaps matches TRBD2 (6 bases). The CDR3 is made up of 12 amino acids. Trimming removed 6 bases at V and 8 bases at J, with 11 bases between. The V gene's germline CDR1 is LNHDA and CDR2 SQIVND (reference sequence). The CDR3 loop is CASSRGTDIQYF. The DNA of the CDR3 is TGTGCCAGTAGCCGGGGGACGGACATTCAGTACTTC.

This sequence joins TRBV27 and TRBJ2-5; 8 positions agree with TRBD2. The V gene end was trimmed by 7 bases and the J gene end by 4 bases; junction bases not matched to a gene: 5. Germline-derived CDR1 and CDR2 are MNHEY and SMNVEV (reference sequence). The CDR3 extends over 13 amino acids. CDR3 bases: TGTGCCAGCACCCGTCTAGCGGGAGAGACCCAGTACTTC. It encodes CASTRLAGETQYF.

The rearrangement links TRBV19 to TRBJ1-1, with D maybe TRBD1 (5 bases). The CDR3 is 15 amino acids. The V gene's germline CDR1 is LNHDA and CDR2 SQIVND (reference sequence). With 4 bases removed from V and 1 base from J, the gap between germline ends came to 13 bases. As DNA, the CDR3 is TGTGCCAGTAGTAAGTCGGGTAGGGGGAACACTGAAGCTTTCTTT. It codes for CASSKSGRGNTEAFF.

V is TRBV5-1 and J is TRBJ2-2; TRBD2 agrees at 7 bases. The V segment lost 2 bases and the J segment 4 bases; nucleotides outside the gene matches: 2. Germline V gives CDR1 SGHRS, CDR2 YFSETQ. The CDR3 extends over 14 amino acids. In DNA, the CDR3 is TGCGCCAGCAGCTTTGGCGGGGGCACCGGGGAGCTGTTTTTT. Translating it yields CASSFGGGTGELFF.

In its sample, this clone was seen once. This rearrangement joins TRBV3-1 (or the pseudogene TRBV3-2) to TRBJ2-7; 10 nucleotides agree with TRBD2. CDR1 and CDR2 (germline): LGHDT, YNNKEL (reference sequence). Unmatched junction bases numbered 7, after V lost 4 bases and J lost 4 bases. This CDR3 is built from 15 residues. CDR3 coding DNA: TGTGCCAGCAGCCTCACGACTAGCGGGCAATACGAGCAGTACTTC. Encoded protein: CASSLTTSGQYEQYF.

V usage is TRBV3-1 (or the pseudogene TRBV3-2) and J usage is TRBJ1-4, with 10 bases matching TRBD1. Germline CDR1 reads LGHDT; CDR2 reads YNNKEL (reference sequence). The CDR3 length is 14 residues. J was trimmed by 5 bases and V by 4 bases; bases with no gene match: 1. The CDR3 loop is CASSPGQGNEKLFF. In DNA form, the CDR3 reads TGTGCCAGCAGCCCGGGACAGGGGAATGAAAAACTGTTTTTT.

The rearrangement uses TRBV4-1 and TRBJ1-4; 7 positions agree with TRBD1. Germline values: CDR1 MGHRA, CDR2 YSYEKL. This CDR3 region has 15 residues. Losses at the gene ends were 1 base for V and 7 bases for J; bases not matched to a gene: 6. The CDR3 spells CASSQGQGVREKLFF. The CDR3 DNA reads as TGCGCCAGCAGCCAAGGACAGGGAGTCCGTGAAAAACTGTTTTTT.

The V gene is TRBV11-2, the J gene TRBJ2-1, with TRBD2 identical over 7 bases. V lost 5 bases to trimming and J lost 6 bases; unmatched junction nucleotides: 7. This CDR3 spans 14 amino acids. The germline gives CDR1 SGHAT, CDR2 FQNNGV. The CDR3 DNA is TGTGCCAGCAGCCCACGGGGAGGGGTCAATGAGCAGTTCTTC. As protein: CASSPRGGVNEQFF.